The 29 T cell receptor beta chains in this list originate from one sample, sequenced in a study of blood T cell repertoires in COVID-19. Measured with immunoSEQ multiplex PCR; TCRdb has only the in-frame clones, and not every one. Of over 450,000 clones in the sample, roughly 89% were seen once. What was sequenced was peripheral blood. The source is a young man with COVID-19, enrolled during active disease.

J is TRBJ2-7 and V is TRBV5-1, with TRBD1 matching over 10 bases. CDR3 length equals 15 residues. V lost 3 bases to trimming and J lost 9 bases; unmatched junction nucleotides: 12. Looked up from germline, CDR1 is SGHRS and CDR2 is YFSETQ. CDR3 in amino acids: CASSWSPGQGGGQYF. The DNA of the CDR3 is TGCGCCAGCAGCTGGAGCCCCGGACAGGGGGGTGGGCAGTACTTC. Supplemented by reference TRBV5-1 and TRBJ2-7, the full variable domain reads KAGVTQTPRYLIKTRGQQVTLSCSPISGHRSVSWYQQTPGQGLQFLFEYFSETQRNKGNFPGRFSGRQFSNSRSEMNVSTLELGDSALYLCASSWSPGQGGGQYFGPGTRLTVT.

The chain couples TRBV18 to TRBJ1-5; 7 bases agree with TRBD1. Trimming removed 3 bases from V and 2 bases from J; junction bases left unmatched: 13. The CDR3 loop spans 18 amino acids. Germline lookup yields CDR1 KGHSH and CDR2 LQKENI. In DNA, the CDR3 is TGTGCCAGCTCACCTACGACAGGGCGTATGGGGGGCAATCAGCCCCAGCATTTT. Translated: CASSPTTGRMGGNQPQHF.

This chain joins TRBV9 and TRBJ1-3; the match to TRBD1 covers 8 bases. The V segment lost 4 bases and the J segment 2 bases; nucleotides outside the gene matches: 5. The CDR3 spans 15 residues. Germline lookup yields CDR1 SGDLS and CDR2 YYNGEE. The chain's CDR3 is CASSPRTGTGNTIYF. The CDR3 region has the DNA TGTGCCAGCAGCCCTCGGACAGGGACTGGAAACACCATATATTTT.

The chain recombines TRBV4-1 with TRBJ2-3; 12 positions match TRBD2. There are 18 residues in the CDR3. The ends lost 2 bases at V and 4 bases at J; junction bases unmatched: 10. The germline gives CDR1 MGHRA, CDR2 YSYEKL. CDR3 in amino acids: CASSQLAGGSGRSDTQYF. DNA of the CDR3: TGCGCCAGCAGCCAACTAGCGGGAGGGAGCGGGCGTTCAGATACGCAGTATTTT.

V and J are TRBV10-3 and TRBJ1-5; no reliable D call. V was shortened by 5 bases and J by 0 bases, with 8 bases between the two germline ends. CDR3 length: 14 residues. The germline V gene encodes CDR1 ENHRY and CDR2 SYGVKD. Here the CDR3 reads CAISLGNSNQPQHF. CDR3 DNA sequence: TGTGCCATCAGTCTCGGGAATAGCAATCAGCCCCAGCATTTT.

This clone was seen just once. The DNA for the CDR3 is TGCGCCAGCAGCCAAGTTAGCGGGAGCCGGATAGAGACCCAGTACTTC. Translating gives CASSQVSGSRIETQYF. The chain carries TRBV4-1 and TRBJ2-5; TRBD2 agrees at 9 bases. Germline V gives CDR1 MGHRA, CDR2 YSYEKL. The length of the CDR3 is 16 residues. V shed 1 base, J shed 4 bases, and the junction held 7 bases outside the gene matches.

The gene calls are TRBV11-3 and TRBJ2-3; 9 bases map to TRBD2. Trimming at V came to 5 bases and at J to 6 bases, leaving 12 bases not matched to a gene. Germline lookup yields CDR1 SGHNT and CDR2 YENEEA. The CDR3 has 16 residues. CDR3 loop: CASSLMGRGGSDTQYF. The CDR3 DNA reads as TGTGCCAGCAGCCTAATGGGGCGGGGGGGCTCGGATACGCAGTATTTT.

The genes are TRBV3-1 (or the pseudogene TRBV3-2) and TRBJ2-1; 13 bases match TRBD2. CDR3 length: 16 residues. Germline V gives CDR1 LGHDT, CDR2 YNNKEL (reference sequence). Trimming cost V 4 bases and J 9 bases; bases outside gene matches: 9. Here the CDR3 DNA reads TGTGCCAGCAGCCCTCAAAGACTAGCGGGGGGCAGTGAGCAGTTCTTC. It yields the protein CASSPQRLAGGSEQFF.

The rearrangement uses TRBV6-5 and TRBJ2-5; 12 nucleotides agree with TRBD2. Germline V gives CDR1 MNHEY, CDR2 SVGAGI. The CDR3 extends over 14 amino acids. After removal of 9 bases from V and 5 bases from J, the junction contained 7 bases not matched to a gene. As DNA, the CDR3 is TGTGCCAGTGCTAGCGGGGGGGCGGAGGAGACCCAGTACTTC. The encoded protein is CASASGGAEETQYF.

This clone was seen just once. The chain uses TRBV7-2 and TRBJ2-3; D perhaps matches TRBD1 (5 bases). Trimming took 1 base from V and 3 from J, leaving 23 bases between them. The CDR3 spans 19 residues. The V gene's germline CDR1 is SGHTA and CDR2 FQGNSA. Here the CDR3 DNA reads TGTGCCAGCAGCTTAGAAGGTTGGGGCAGAGCAAGTTCAACAGATACGCAGTATTTT. Translated, it gives CASSLEGWGRASSTDTQYF.

The chain employs TRBV7-3 and TRBJ2-1; TRBD2 aligns across 9 bases. CDR3 length: 18 residues. With V trimmed by 5 bases and J by 8 bases, 19 bases remained unmatched. Germline-derived CDR1 and CDR2 are SGHTA and FQGTGA. CDR3 sequence (DNA): TGTGCCAGCAGCCTTTTCAAGGGGACTAGCATACTCTCGGATGAGCAGTTCTTC. Its translation is CASSLFKGTSILSDEQFF.

A few counts support this clone. This sequence joins TRBV7-6 and TRBJ1-1, with a possible D match to TRBD1 (6 bases). CDR1 and CDR2 from the germline V gene are SGHVS and FNYEAQ. V was shortened by 8 bases and J by 4 bases, with 17 bases between the two germline ends. The CDR3 covers 14 residues. As DNA, the CDR3 is TGTGCCAGCCAGCCGGGGGGGGGCGGCACTGAAGCTTTCTTT. It encodes CASQPGGGGTEAFF.

The rearrangement joins TRBV18 to TRBJ2-3; 7 bases match TRBD2. With V trimmed by 2 bases and J by 4 bases, 6 bases remained unmatched. The germline gives CDR1 KGHSH, CDR2 LQKENI. CDR3 length: 15 amino acids. For the CDR3, the DNA is TGTGCCAGCTCACCAGATAGCGGGTACTCAGATACGCAGTATTTT. Encoded protein: CASSPDSGYSDTQYF.

The chain carries TRBV27 and TRBJ2-3; 7 bases match TRBD2. The CDR3 totals 15 residues. V shed 4 bases, J shed 0 bases, and the junction held 4 bases outside the gene matches. Germline V lookup: CDR1 MNHEY, CDR2 SMNVEV (reference sequence). The CDR3 loop is CASSWRGSSTDTQYF. In DNA, the CDR3 is TGTGCCAGCAGTTGGCGCGGGAGTAGCACAGATACGCAGTATTTT.

The chain recombines TRBV3-1 (or the pseudogene TRBV3-2) with TRBJ1-2; D is undetermined. The CDR3 runs 15 residues. V lost 3 bases to trimming and J lost 5 bases, with 16 bases between them. Germline-derived CDR1 and CDR2 are LGHDT and YNNKEL (reference sequence). DNA of the CDR3: TGTGCCAGCAGCCATCTCATAACAGAAAAGTATGGCTACACCTTC. Its translation is CASSHLITEKYGYTF.

This chain links TRBV7-9 with TRBJ1-1, with TRBD1 as a possible D gene (6 bases). The germline CDR1 and CDR2 sequences are SEHNR and FQNEAQ (reference sequence). This CDR3 is 17 amino acids long. V dropped 6 bases and J dropped 6 bases, with 26 bases sitting between them. CDR3 sequence (DNA): TGTGCCAGCAGTCCTGTTCTACAGGGTAATAGGGTTCCTGAAGCTTTCTTT. Amino acid sequence: CASSPVLQGNRVPEAFF.

V and J are TRBV7-2 and TRBJ2-3; D remains unclear. The germline gives CDR1 SGHTA, CDR2 FQGNSA. The V and J ends lost 0 bases and 2 bases respectively, with 9 bases between them. The CDR3 totals 15 residues. The CDR3 here is CASSLASVPTDTQYF. CDR3 coding DNA: TGTGCCAGCAGCTTAGCTTCCGTTCCCACAGATACGCAGTATTTT.

The chain joins TRBV2 to TRBJ2-5; D perhaps matches TRBD2 (5 bases). Germline CDR1 and CDR2: SNHLY and FYNNEI. CDR3 length: 12 residues. The V gene lost 9 bases and the J gene lost 2 bases, with 10 bases spanning the gap. In DNA, the CDR3 is TGTGCCAGTATCCGGGAACAAGAGACCCAGTACTTC. Translated: CASIREQETQYF. Full variable domain (remainder filled in from reference TRBV2 and TRBJ2-5): EPEVTQTPSHQVTQMGQEVILRCVPISNHLYFYWYRQILGQKVEFLVSFYNNEISEKSEIFDDQFSVERPDGSNFTLKIRSTKLEDSAMYFCASIREQETQYFGPGTRLLVL.

J is TRBJ2-1 and V is TRBV27; TRBD2 agrees at 10 bases. V shed 4 bases, J shed 7 bases, and the junction held 16 bases outside the gene matches. Germline V gene data show CDR1 as MNHEY and CDR2 as SMNVEV (reference sequence). The CDR3 covers 18 residues. The chain's CDR3 is CASSSEVDSGTSVNEQFF. The CDR3 DNA reads as TGTGCCAGCAGTTCGGAGGTTGATAGTGGGACTAGCGTTAATGAGCAGTTCTTC.

The CDR3 sequence: CASSPTTSGVSYNEQFF. The CDR3 DNA follows: TGTGCCAGCTCACCAACCACTAGCGGGGTATCCTACAATGAGCAGTTCTTC. V usage is TRBV18 and J usage is TRBJ2-1; 10 nucleotides match TRBD2. Looked up from germline, CDR1 is KGHSH and CDR2 is LQKENI. CDR3 length: 17 amino acids. J was trimmed by 1 base and V by 2 bases; bases with no gene match: 5.

This clone was seen just once. The V gene is TRBV20-1, the J gene TRBJ1-5, with 11 bases identical to TRBD1. The junction had 7 bases not matched to a gene; V was cut back by 3 bases and J by 9 bases. Germline loops: CDR1 DFQATT, CDR2 SNEGSKA (reference sequence). The CDR3 spans 14 residues. The CDR3 coding sequence is TGCAGTGCTAGTCTGGGACAGGGGGAAATGCCCCAGCATTTT. Translated: CSASLGQGEMPQHF.

The V and J genes are TRBV6-1 and TRBJ2-2; 9 nucleotides align to TRBD2. In germline, CDR1 is MNHNS, CDR2 SASEGT. Unmatched junction bases numbered 11, after V lost 4 bases and J lost 5 bases. This CDR3 has 17 residues. CDR3 protein: CASSARAGGRGTGELFF. CDR3 DNA sequence: TGTGCCAGCAGTGCACGAGCGGGGGGCCGGGGAACCGGGGAGCTGTTTTTT.

V gene TRBV19 combines with J gene TRBJ2-3, with 11 positions matching TRBD2. This CDR3 spans 16 amino acids. Looked up from germline, CDR1 is LNHDA and CDR2 is SQIVND (reference sequence). V shed 4 bases and J 0 bases; nucleotides not matched to a gene: 3. DNA of the CDR3: TGTGCCAGTAGTAGGACTAGCGGGTTGAGCACAGATACGCAGTATTTT. Amino acid sequence: CASSRTSGLSTDTQYF.

The V gene is TRBV7-6, the J gene TRBJ1-1, with D tentatively TRBD1 (5 bases). Germline assignment: CDR1 SGHVS and CDR2 FNYEAQ. The ends were cut back, 5 bases at V and 6 bases at J, with 22 bases in the middle. CDR3 length: 16 residues. CDR3 in DNA: TGTGCCAGCAGCCTCCCCCCCGGGACTCAAATTTCTGAAGCTTTCTTT. This codes for CASSLPPGTQISEAFF.

The chain uses TRBV5-4 and TRBJ1-1; 7 bases are a match to TRBD1. Germline CDR1 and CDR2: SGHNT and YYREEE (reference sequence). The CDR3 length is 13 residues. Trimming took 3 bases from V and 3 from J; bases not matched to a gene: 2. The CDR3 DNA is TGTGCCAGCAGCTGGGACAGCTACACTGAAGCTTTCTTT. It codes for CASSWDSYTEAFF. The whole variable domain, filled in from reference TRBV5-4 and TRBJ1-1, reads ETGVTQSPTHLIKTRGQQVTLRCSSQSGHNTVSWYQQALGQGPQFIFQYYREEENGRGNFPPRFSGLQFPNYSSELNVNALELDDSALYLCASSWDSYTEAFFGQGTRLTVV.

V is TRBV7-3 and J is TRBJ1-1; D might be TRBD1 (5 bases). The CDR3 contains 15 residues. Trimming shortened V by 2 bases and J by 1 base, and 11 bases separated the two germline ends. Germline values: CDR1 SGHTA, CDR2 FQGTGA. CDR3 region: CASSLGSTANTEAFF. The CDR3 DNA reads TGTGCCAGCAGCTTAGGGTCGACAGCGAACACTGAAGCTTTCTTT.

The chain is built from TRBV11-2 and TRBJ2-5; 12 positions agree with TRBD2. V lost 5 bases, J lost 7 bases, and 11 bases stayed unmatched. Per germline, CDR1 SGHAT and CDR2 FQNNGV. The CDR3 is 16 residues long. CDR3 residues: CASSRRTSGAVATQYF. The CDR3 DNA reads as TGTGCCAGCAGCCGCCGGACTAGCGGGGCGGTGGCGACCCAGTACTTC.

The chain recombines TRBV5-6 with TRBJ2-3; D unresolved. Germline values: CDR1 SGHDT, CDR2 YYEEEE. V gave up 4 bases and J gave up 8 bases, with 11 bases separating them. The CDR3 sequence is 12 residues long. The CDR3 region is CASSLIGPTQYF. DNA for the CDR3: TGTGCCAGCAGCCTGATTGGCCCTACGCAGTATTTT. The full variable domain, in which reference TRBV5-6 and TRBJ2-3 provide the parts outside the CDR3, is DAGVTQSPTHLIKTRGQQVTLRCSPKSGHDTVSWYQQALGQGPQFIFQYYEEEERQRGNFPDRFSGHQFPNYSSELNVNALLLGDSALYLCASSLIGPTQYFGPGTRLTVL.

V gene TRBV18 combines with J gene TRBJ2-1; 13 bases are a match to TRBD2. Trimming removed 2 bases from V and 0 bases from J; junction bases left unmatched: 16. The CDR3 spans 22 residues. Germline CDR1 KGHSH, CDR2 LQKENI. The DNA for the CDR3 is TGTGCCAGCTCACCAGAGCGACCGAAGGGGACTAGCGGGACGGACTCCTACAATGAGCAGTTCTTC. It encodes CASSPERPKGTSGTDSYNEQFF.